This T cell receptor beta chain was profiled in a study of cytomegalovirus exposure and HLA in healthy donors (dated 2017 in TCRdb). Some background on the complete study: An earlier analysis of approximately 640 of the donors reported approximately 290 Gb of sequence data and some 120 million unique TCR beta sequences from 150 million to 200 million T cells. The T cell repertoires of some 670 subjects were profiled by immunosequencing and related to cytomegalovirus serostatus. Among 398 genotyped donors of the cohort, an average of about 240,000 unique TCR beta nucleotide sequences were sequenced per donor, 15% to 20% of them non-productive. Among the approximately 400 genotyped donors, approximately 82% belonged to the genetic ancestry cluster associated with self-reported Caucasian donors. A later genetic analysis used genome-wide SNP genotypes for about three fifths of the 666 donors, treating that subset as a discovery cohort. A later analysis re-analyzed previously published TCR beta repertoires from 650 to 800 donors and added high-resolution HLA genotyping to study TCR occurrence patterns. Every discovery cohort repertoire had been produced on one sequencing platform. Typing coverage varied by locus: 629-630 donors for A, B, C, DRB1 and DQB1; roughly 560 for DQA1; around 570 for DPA1; approximately 470 for DPB1. To predict cytomegalovirus infection status, the study brought together high-throughput TCR immunosequencing, statistical association of individual TCRs with disease status, and machine learning. The later analysis used no new phenotypic data to find candidate immune exposures, relying instead on TCR beta sequences and their occurrence across donors. HLA typing covered class I and class II loci at four-digit resolution. Alongside the repertoire data, information on donor age, sex, ethnicity and CMV serostatus was compiled. The study aimed to test whether signatures of past pathogen exposure could be identified by cataloging public T cell receptors. Roughly five DR-DQ haplotypes were treated as single units for association and clustering because of strong linkage in the cohort. Roughly 320 gigabases of sequencing data and 70 million to 100 million unique TCR sequences made up an early release that covered some 640 HLA-typed donors. In an earlier analysis of 587 of the donors, high-throughput TCR beta sequencing was used to judge whether each TCR beta V gene segment behaved as functional or pseudogenic. Along with the approximately 650-subject first cohort, a separate validation cohort of approximately 110 different subjects was used.

Receptor libraries were prepared by the immunoSEQ multiplex PCR assay. For the multiplex PCR, a mixture combining 60 forward primers for TCR Vbeta segments and 13 reverse primers for TCR Jbeta segments was used. The CDR3 region of rearranged TCR beta genes was amplified from genomic DNA by a multiplex PCR assay. The amplified TCR beta libraries were sequenced on the Illumina HiSeq System as 87-base-pair reads. The authors processed their data as follows. In a later analysis, some 80 million unique TCR beta chains were counted across the roughly 670 repertoires, and about 9.9 million of these chains were shared by at least two donors. To remove PCR and sequencing errors, raw reads were error-corrected and collapsed into unique sequences using a nearest-neighbor algorithm that merged closely related sequences. CDR3 sequences were aligned to IMGT reference sequences to assign V, D and J gene segments. For a sequence to be retained, a match of at least six nucleotides to both a V gene segment and a J gene segment was required. Rearrangements were called productive when the CDR3 lacked stop codons and stayed in frame with V and J; all others were non-productive. CDR3 was defined according to IMGT convention as the region running from the second conserved V-encoded cysteine to the conserved J-encoded phenylalanine. The earlier analysis of approximately 590 of the donors excluded any sequence lacking an unambiguous match to a single V gene segment. An earlier analysis of a few hundred of the donors called V segments functional above 56.7% productive rearrangements and segregating when the between-donor standard deviation exceeded 5%. To diagnose cytomegalovirus status from the catalog of TCR beta chain sequences, a statistical classification framework was built. In a later analysis, TCR nucleotide sequences were compared against IMGT/GENE-DB human TR gene sequences so that V and J genes could be assigned. The TCRdist pipeline was used in a later analysis to assign CDR3 sequences and most-parsimonious VDJ recombination scenarios. In a later analysis, every TCR beta chain was defined by the combination of its CDR3 amino acid sequence and its V-gene family, and reads without a unique V-gene family were dropped. To address suspected cross-contamination and a sequencing artifact, a later analysis removed around 590 highly shared, low-generation-probability nucleotide sequences. For each public chain, a later analysis derived a clonal expansion index from normalized ranks of inferred template counts within each repertoire. A later analysis computed generation probabilities with a VDJ recombination model fitted to out-of-frame rearrangements, and checked the results against IGoR. Hypergeometric tests were used in a later analysis to score TCR-TCR, TCR-HLA and TCR-CMV co-occurrence, with a repertoire-size bias correction applied to the TCR pairs. False discovery rates were estimated in a later analysis by permuting HLA or CMV assignments 20 times. In a later analysis, co-occurring TCRs were grouped using DBSCAN, and TCRdist sequence similarity was added for clustering within HLA-allele-positive subsets. Repertoires with fewer than 30,000 or more than 120,000 public chains, plus five repertoires with anomalous nucleotide sharing, were excluded from co-occurrence clustering. TCRdb holds this immuneACCESS table with in-frame rearrangements only. Some clones are missing; in checked studies, unresolved V genes explain under half, and the rest has no known cause. V and J calls plus clone size are reproduced from that table; the DNA served to infer D and trimming. This sample lists fewer than 150,000 clones; 82% were detected once. The ten largest clones add up to nearly 2.5% of the sample.

A remark on this clone: The clone's antigen remains unknown. No base-level quality is on record; no much larger clone is a single base apart.

The paper as a whole reports these results and caveats: In vitro tests confirmed that a few of the cytomegalovirus-associated TCR beta chains recognize cytomegalovirus antigens. A further reported finding was that TCR beta sequences accurately predicted the HLA-A and HLA-B alleles for most subjects in the first cohort. Correlated functional status among segregating V segments might reflect linkage disequilibrium, but an unknown experimental factor could not be ruled out. HLA typing was unavailable for some donors at each locus, so association tests used only the typed subset. A later analysis found that TCR association rates varied across HLA loci, with DRB1 alleles showing the most associated TCRs and HLA-C alleles the fewest. When HLA alleles, especially DR and DQ, strongly co-occurred, attributing TCR associations to individual alleles was difficult. In a later analysis, most CMV-associated TCR beta chains were found to appear HLA-restricted, with HLA associations seemingly driven largely by CMV exposure. Compared with the approximately 670-donor mean, donors in an Asian-associated ancestry cluster had fewer N-insertions in productive TCRs, according to a later genetic analysis. The authors suggested that the approach could potentially be extended to other disease states and immunological phenotypes. Some IMGT-functional V segments, including TRBV6-2 and TRBV6-3, could not be distinguished by the 87-base-pair reads and were therefore excluded. While some public TCRs were present in many individuals, most TCR sequences turned up only very rarely across donors. Roughly uniform sequencing depth across donors was assumed in presence/absence analyses, although this assumption may not hold. A total of 150 to 200 TCR beta chains were listed by the study as associated with cytomegalovirus. The classifier was reported to diagnose cytomegalovirus status with high specificity and sensitivity in both the original cohort and the validation cohort. For the cohort, immune exposure information was limited to CMV serostatus. At a false discovery rate of 0.05, a later analysis linked under 20,000 TCR beta sequences to specific HLA alleles. Compared with equally common non-associated chains, HLA-associated TCR beta chains in a later analysis were more clonally expanded and had lower generation probabilities. According to a later analysis, parvovirus B19, influenza, CMV and Epstein-Barr virus appeared linked to several top co-occurrence clusters. Approximately 16 rarely observed V segments, including chromosome 9 orphons, were excluded from the earlier analysis of a few hundred of the donors because counts were too low. In an earlier analysis of 500 to 650 of the donors, most TCR beta V segments appeared in productive rearrangements about 87% or about 30% of the time, broadly matching IMGT annotations. An association between a missense DCLRE1C variant and V-gene and J-gene trimming of TCR beta chains was found in a later genetic analysis and replicated in an independent cohort. The sequencing pipeline was judged likely to have produced a cluster of highly shared sequence variants as a technical artifact. In this cohort, only TCR beta chains were sequenced, and detectable features were limited by the absence of alpha or paired-chain data.

The germline V gene sets CDR1 to SGHVS and CDR2 to FQNEAQ. Trimming takes 5 bases off V and 4 bases off J; junction bases not matched to a gene: 13. From its cysteine to its phenylalanine, the CDR3 spans 16 amino acids. Just CDR3 DNA is preserved here, 48 bases in frame from base 1. The cohort comprised approximately 700 healthy bone marrow donors. All cohort members were sampled while nominally healthy, although unrecorded immune exposures were likely present. The donor tested CMV seronegative and was one of the 352 seronegative cohort members. A peripheral blood sample was collected from each donor, and TCR beta sequencing was performed on peripheral blood mononuclear cells. Genomic DNA was extracted from the blood cell samples with the Qiagen DNeasy Blood Extraction Kit.

The sequenced sample was PBMCs. The clonotype originates from a woman aged 18 to 35 in good health and CMV-seronegative. The chain couples TRBV7-8 to TRBJ1-1; 7 central bases correspond to TRBD1. The nucleotide sequence reads as follows: TGTGCCAGCAGCCCACACCCGACAGGGACGGGCACTGAAGCTTTCTTT. It translates as CASSPHPTGTGTEAFF.